This TCR beta chain appears in the sequencing data of a study of OX40 agonist ivuxolimab in advanced cancers. For the study in its entirety: Ivuxolimab, which targeted the costimulatory receptor OX40 (CD134), was an agonistic, fully human IgG2 monoclonal antibody. In the dose-escalation cohort, about four fifths of patients were male, and the mean age was 60 years with a range of about 20 to 90. Of the 50 or so patients in dose escalation, about 20 had hepatocellular carcinoma, some 15 had melanoma, 9 had renal cell carcinoma and 9 had head and neck cancer. The point of sequencing TCRbeta in the periphery was to test whether ivuxolimab changed TCR sequence diversity and drove clonal T-cell expansion. Intravenous ivuxolimab was administered to patients every 2 weeks at six dose levels: 0.01, 0.1, 0.3, 1.5, 3 and 10 mg/kg. The paper reports the monotherapy dose-escalation portion (N ≈ 52 patients) of the phase I ivuxolimab trial. Patients were allowed to have had prior anti-PD-1, anti-PD-L1 or anti-CTLA-4 therapy, and approximately 40% of the dose-escalation patients had previously received checkpoint inhibitors. Partial responses occurred in three dose-escalation patients: two with cutaneous melanoma and one with hepatocellular carcinoma. Study-level results and caveats: On average, CD8+ T cells showed more expanded clones than CD4+ T cells after ivuxolimab. Which antigens the clonally expanded peripheral T cells were specific for was not determined. Low levels of normalized T-cell clonal expansion were also seen in some nonresponding patients. At doses of 0.1 to 3.0 mg/kg, clonal expansion of both CD4+ and CD8+ T cells in blood was seen between baseline and week 6. In partial responders in the 0.1-3.0 mg/kg groups, normalized peripheral clonal expansion was found to be among the lowest, especially among CD8+ T cells.

The CDR3 runs 15 residues from the cysteine to the phenylalanine. Only the CDR3 portion is preserved as DNA: 45 bases, with reading frame beginning at the first base. V lost 5 bases and J lost 7 bases; the stretch between them is 21 bases long. The CDR1 and CDR2 encoded by the germline V gene are SGHTA and FQGTGA. A word on this clone: It lacks a known antigen. Base qualities are not recorded, but no much larger clone differs from it by a single base.

The trial excluded patients who had a history of autoimmune disease or who were on systemic immunosuppression. Peripheral blood for TCR sequencing was drawn from every dose cohort at baseline, at cycle 4 day 1 and at cycle 7 day 1. The samples were drawn from a first-in-human, open-label, multicenter phase I dose-escalation trial of ivuxolimab. Adults with locally advanced or metastatic melanoma, renal cell carcinoma, hepatocellular carcinoma or head and neck squamous cell carcinoma were enrolled in the trial. Before TCR sequencing, CD4+ and CD8+ T cells were separately sorted from peripheral blood. Genomic DNA was extracted from sorted cells for sequencing of the TCRbeta CDR3 region. The immunoSEQ Assay was used for sequencing of TCRbeta CDR3 regions. TCRdb holds this immuneACCESS table with in-frame rearrangements only. Some clones are missing; in checked studies, unresolved V genes explain under half, and the rest has no known cause. This sample comprises tens of thousands of clones, 83% of them detected only once. The ten largest clones take up over 3% of the sample.

The sequencing here drew on CD4+ or CD8+ T cells sorted from blood, taken in a trial of the OX40 agonist ivuxolimab. The sequence is built from TRBV7-3 and TRBJ2-7; no D gene can be assigned with confidence. The sequence was collected from an adult with an advanced solid tumor such as melanoma, head and neck, liver or kidney cancer. The DNA sequence reads TGTGCCAGCAGCAATGGAGCCAACCGGCCTTGGGAGCAGTACTTC. Its translation is CASSNGANRPWEQYF.